Sequencing of this TCR beta chain was carried out in a study of T cells in Graves' hyperthyroidism and ophthalmopathy. TCR beta CDR3 region amplification was performed from RNA transcripts. The HTBI primer set served for first-round RT-PCR of the TCR CDR3. One entry per CDR3 protein results from TCRdb running MiXCR on the multiplex PCR reads. Of more than 500,000 distinct CDR3 sequences in the sample, about 17% were seen once. In its sample, this clonotype was seen many times. Absent ophthalmopathy progression within 18 months defined stable Graves' hyperthyroidism. Exclusion of patients followed from uncontrolled infection, other autoimmune disease, pregnancy or lactation. Material for sequencing was blood. The sequence derives from a woman in her twenties or thirties with Graves' hyperthyroidism.

CDR3 in amino acids: CASRSPSRTDTQYF. DNA for the CDR3: TGTGCCAGCAGGTCCCCTAGCCGCACAGATACGCAGTATTTT. This rearrangement joins TRBV27 to TRBJ2-3; weak D call: TRBD2 (5 bases). The germline V gene encodes CDR1 MNHEY and CDR2 SMNVEV (reference sequence). The CDR3 runs 14 residues. V lost 6 bases to trimming and J lost 1 base, with 11 bases between them.